A single T cell receptor (beta chain) is shown here with its context. This sample was included in a study of monozygotic twins with inflammatory bowel disease. TCRdb re-called the 5' RACE reads; one entry per CDR3 protein, DNA not given. This table holds 300,000 to 400,000 distinct CDR3 sequences. The germline CDR1 and CDR2 sequences are SGHTA and FQGTGA. The CDR3 is 15 residues long. The origin of this receptor is a human donor with ulcerative colitis or Crohn's disease, or a healthy co-twin of an affected twin (not recorded which). Sequenced sample: blood. The genes are TRBV7-3 and TRBJ2-1; TCRdb gives TRBD2 as the D gene, but with no DNA this cannot be confirmed. The CDR3 reads CASSLSLAGGNQQFF.